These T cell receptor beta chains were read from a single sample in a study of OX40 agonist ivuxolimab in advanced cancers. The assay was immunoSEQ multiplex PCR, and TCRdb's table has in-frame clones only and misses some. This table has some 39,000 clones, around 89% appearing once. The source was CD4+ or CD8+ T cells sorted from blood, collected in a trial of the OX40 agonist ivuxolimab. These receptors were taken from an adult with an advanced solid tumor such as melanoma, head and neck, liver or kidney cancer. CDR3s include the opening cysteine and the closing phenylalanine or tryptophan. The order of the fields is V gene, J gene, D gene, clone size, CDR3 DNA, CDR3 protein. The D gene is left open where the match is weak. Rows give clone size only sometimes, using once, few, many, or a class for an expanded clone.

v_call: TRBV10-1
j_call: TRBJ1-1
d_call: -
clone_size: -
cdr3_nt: TGCGCCAGCAGCTCGGACTTACAGCAGGCTTTCTTT
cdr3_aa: CASSSDLQQAFF

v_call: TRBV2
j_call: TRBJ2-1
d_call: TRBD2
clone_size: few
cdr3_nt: TGTGCCAGCAGGGTTCGACTAGCGGGTTACAATGAGCAGTTCTTC
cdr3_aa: CASRVRLAGYNEQFF

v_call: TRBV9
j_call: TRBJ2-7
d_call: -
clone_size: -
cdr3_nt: TGTGCCAGCAGCGTAGGAGACAACACCTACGAGCAGTACTTC
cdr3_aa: CASSVGDNTYEQYF

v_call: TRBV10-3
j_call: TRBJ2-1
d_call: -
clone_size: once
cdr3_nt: TGTGCCATCAGAGTTGGCAGAAACAATGAGCAGTTCTTC
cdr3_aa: CAIRVGRNNEQFF

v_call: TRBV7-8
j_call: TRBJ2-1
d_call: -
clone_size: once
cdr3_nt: TGTGCCAGCAGCTTACGCCCGGGGTTGGAGTTCAATGAGCAGTTCTTC
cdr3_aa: CASSLRPGLEFNEQFF

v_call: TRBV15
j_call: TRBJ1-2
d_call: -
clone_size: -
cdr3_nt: TGTGCCACCAGCAGCCGGGACGGACACTATGGCTACACCTTC
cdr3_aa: CATSSRDGHYGYTF

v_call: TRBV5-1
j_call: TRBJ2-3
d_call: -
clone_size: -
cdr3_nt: TGCGCCAGCAGAAACACCGGATCTACAGATACGCAGTATTTT
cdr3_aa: CASRNTGSTDTQYF

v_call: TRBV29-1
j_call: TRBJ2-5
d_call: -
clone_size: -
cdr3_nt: TGCAGCGTTGAAGCCGGAGCGAAGACCCAGTACTTC
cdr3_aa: CSVEAGAKTQYF

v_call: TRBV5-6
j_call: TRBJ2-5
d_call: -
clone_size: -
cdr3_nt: TGTGCCAGCAGCTTAACGGTAGCCGGAGTGGGGGGAGAGACCCAGTACTTC
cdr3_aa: CASSLTVAGVGGETQYF

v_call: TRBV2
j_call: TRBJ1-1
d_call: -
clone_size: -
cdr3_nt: TGTGCCAGCAGTGATATAGGCGTTTCGAACACTGAAGCTTCCTTT
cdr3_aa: CASSDIGVSNTEASF

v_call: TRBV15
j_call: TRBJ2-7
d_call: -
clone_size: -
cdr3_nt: TGTGCCACCAGCAGAGGGTACGAGCAGTACTTC
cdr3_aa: CATSRGYEQYF

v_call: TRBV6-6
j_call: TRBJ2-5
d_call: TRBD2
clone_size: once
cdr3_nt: TGTGCCAGCAGTTTGGCAACTAGCGGGAGAGAGACCCAGTACTTC
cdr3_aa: CASSLATSGRETQYF

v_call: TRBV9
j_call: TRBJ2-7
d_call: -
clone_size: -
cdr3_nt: TGTGCCAGCAGCGTAAACCCGCAGGGTGAGCAGTACTTC
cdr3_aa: CASSVNPQGEQYF

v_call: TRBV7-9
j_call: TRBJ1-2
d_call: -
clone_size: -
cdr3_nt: TGTGCCAGCAGCTTCCGGGGGATGGTGAATGGCTACACCTTC
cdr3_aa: CASSFRGMVNGYTF

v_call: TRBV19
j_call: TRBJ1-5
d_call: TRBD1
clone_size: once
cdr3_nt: TGTGCCAGTAGTCCTCAGGGGGCGGTAGGCAATCAGCCCCAGCATTTT
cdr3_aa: CASSPQGAVGNQPQHF

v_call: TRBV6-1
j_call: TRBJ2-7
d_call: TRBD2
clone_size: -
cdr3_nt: TGTGCCAGCAATCAGGCGGGAGCTGCCTACGAGCAGTACTTC
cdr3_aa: CASNQAGAAYEQYF

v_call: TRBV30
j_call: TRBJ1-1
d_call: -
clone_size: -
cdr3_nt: TGTGCCTGGAGTGTGGGAGTTCTTAGGACGGCTTTCTTT
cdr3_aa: CAWSVGVLRTAFF

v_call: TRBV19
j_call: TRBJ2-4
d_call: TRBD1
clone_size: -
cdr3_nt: TGTGCCAGTAGTATGACAGGGATGATGGCCAAAAACATTCAGTACTTC
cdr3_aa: CASSMTGMMAKNIQYF

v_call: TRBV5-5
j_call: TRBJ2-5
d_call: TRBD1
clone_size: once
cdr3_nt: TGTGCCAGCAGCTTGGGGGGGACAGGGAGGGAGACCCAGTACTTC
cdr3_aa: CASSLGGTGRETQYF

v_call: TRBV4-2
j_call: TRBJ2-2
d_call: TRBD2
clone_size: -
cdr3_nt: TGTGCCAGCAGCGAAGGGCTTGGCGGGAGGTCGTCCGGGGAGCTGTTTTTT
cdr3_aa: CASSEGLGGRSSGELFF

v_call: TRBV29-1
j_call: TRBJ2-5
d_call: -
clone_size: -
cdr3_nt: TGCAGCGTGGGGGCAGTCGGCCAAGAGACCCAGTACTTC
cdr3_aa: CSVGAVGQETQYF

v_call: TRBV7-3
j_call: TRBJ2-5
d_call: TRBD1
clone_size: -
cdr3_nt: TGTGCCAGCAGCCTCACAGGGGGAGGTAGGGAGACCCAGTACTTC
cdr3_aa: CASSLTGGGRETQYF

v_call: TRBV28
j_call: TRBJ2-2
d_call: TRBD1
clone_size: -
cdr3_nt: TGTGCCAGCATGACAGGGGTAATGGACGGGGAGCTGTTTTTT
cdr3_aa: CASMTGVMDGELFF

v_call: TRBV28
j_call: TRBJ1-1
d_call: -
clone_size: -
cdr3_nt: TGTGCCAGCAGTACACAGGTCAACACTGAAGCTTTCTTT
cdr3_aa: CASSTQVNTEAFF

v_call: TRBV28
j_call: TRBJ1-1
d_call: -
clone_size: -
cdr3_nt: TGTGCCAGCAGAGCCCTCCGGTGGACAAAGGACACTGAAGCTTTCTTT
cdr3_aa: CASRALRWTKDTEAFF

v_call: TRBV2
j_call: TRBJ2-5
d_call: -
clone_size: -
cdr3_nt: TGTGCCAGCAGTGGATGGACAGATCAAGAGACCCAGTACTTC
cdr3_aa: CASSGWTDQETQYF

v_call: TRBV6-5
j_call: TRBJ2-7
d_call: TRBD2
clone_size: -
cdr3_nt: TGTGCCAGCAGTTACGCGGGGGTGCCTCGCGAGCAGTACTTC
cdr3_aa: CASSYAGVPREQYF

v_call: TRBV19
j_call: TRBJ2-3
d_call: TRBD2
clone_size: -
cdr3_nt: TGTGCCAGTAGTATCGGGAGCGGGAGTCCCCCAGATACGCAGTATTTT
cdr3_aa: CASSIGSGSPPDTQYF

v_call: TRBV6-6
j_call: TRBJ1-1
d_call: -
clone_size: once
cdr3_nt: TGTGCCAGCAGTTACTCGACGACGGGGTTGAACACTGAAGCTTTCTTT
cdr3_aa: CASSYSTTGLNTEAFF

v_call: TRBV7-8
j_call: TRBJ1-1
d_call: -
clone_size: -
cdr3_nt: TGTGCCAGCAGCTTTACAGGGAGGGGGAACACTGAAGCTTTCTTT
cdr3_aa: CASSFTGRGNTEAFF

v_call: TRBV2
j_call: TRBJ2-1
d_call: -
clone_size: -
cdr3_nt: TGTGCCAGCAGTGAATCGAGCGGCGGCGAGCAGTTCTTC
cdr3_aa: CASSESSGGEQFF

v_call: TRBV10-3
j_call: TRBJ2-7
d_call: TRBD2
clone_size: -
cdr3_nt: TGTGCCATCAGGGCGCTAGCGGGAGGCTCCGAGCAGTACTTC
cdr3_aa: CAIRALAGGSEQYF

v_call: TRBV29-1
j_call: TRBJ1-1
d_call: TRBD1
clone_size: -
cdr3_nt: TGCAGCGTAGACAGGGGGCGGTTTTACACTGAAGCTTTCTTT
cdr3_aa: CSVDRGRFYTEAFF

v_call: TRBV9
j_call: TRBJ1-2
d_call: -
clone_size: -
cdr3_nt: TGTGCCAGCAGCGTAGCGGAGACGGCCAACTATGGCTACACCTTC
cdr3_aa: CASSVAETANYGYTF

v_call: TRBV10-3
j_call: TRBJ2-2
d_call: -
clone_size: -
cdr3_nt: TGTGCCATCAAGGATCCCTCCCCGGGAGAAGGAGTTAACACCGGGGAGCTGTTTTTT
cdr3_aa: CAIKDPSPGEGVNTGELFF

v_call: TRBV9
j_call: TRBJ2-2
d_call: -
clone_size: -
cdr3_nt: TGTGCCAGCAGCTCGGGACACCGCGGCACCGGGGAGCTGTTTTTT
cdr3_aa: CASSSGHRGTGELFF

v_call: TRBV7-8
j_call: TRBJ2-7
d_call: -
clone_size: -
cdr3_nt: TGTGCCAGCAGCCAACAGGGAGGGTACTCCTACGAGCAGTACTTC
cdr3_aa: CASSQQGGYSYEQYF

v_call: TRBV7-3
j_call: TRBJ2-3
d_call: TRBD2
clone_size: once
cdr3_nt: TGTGCCAGCAGCACAGGACTAGCGGGAGTCTCAGATACGCAGTATTTT
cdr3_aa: CASSTGLAGVSDTQYF

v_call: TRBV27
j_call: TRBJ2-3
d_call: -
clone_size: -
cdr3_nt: TGTGCCAGCAGTTTTTATCGCACAGATACGCAGTATTTT
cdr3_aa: CASSFYRTDTQYF

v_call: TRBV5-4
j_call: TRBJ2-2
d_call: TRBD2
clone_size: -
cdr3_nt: TGTGCCAGCAGCCCTCCGGGACTAGCGGGAGGGACCGGGGAGCTGTTTTTT
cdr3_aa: CASSPPGLAGGTGELFF

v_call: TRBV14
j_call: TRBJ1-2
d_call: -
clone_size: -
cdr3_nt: TGTGCCAGCAGCCAAGATACCGGGTTCGGCTACACCTTC
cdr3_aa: CASSQDTGFGYTF

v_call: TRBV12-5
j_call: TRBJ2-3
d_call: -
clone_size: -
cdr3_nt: TGTGCTAGTGGTTTGGGATTATCAGATACGCAGTATTTT
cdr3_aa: CASGLGLSDTQYF

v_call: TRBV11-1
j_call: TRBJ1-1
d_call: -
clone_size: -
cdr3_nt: TGTGCCAGCAGCTCTAGTGGCAGGGGTCTACTATCGGGAGCTTTCTTT
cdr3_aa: CASSSSGRGLLSGAFF

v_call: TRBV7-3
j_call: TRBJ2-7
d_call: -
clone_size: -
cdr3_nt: TGTGCCAGCAGCTCGCGGTGGGGGGACGAGCAGTACTTC
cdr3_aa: CASSSRWGDEQYF